Sequencing of this T cell receptor (beta chain) was carried out in a study of blood T cell repertoires in COVID-19. Study details: Material from acute and convalescent COVID-19 was sourced from the United States, Italy and Spain.

In the authors' workflow: Quantification of nucleated cells was approximated via reference gene primer amplification. Assay: immunoSEQ multiplex PCR; the TCRdb copy retains only in-frame clones and omits some. From that table come the V and J calls and clone size; the DNA was used to work out D and trimming. Here the sample spans about 190,000 clones, about 89% being singletons. From germline, CDR1 is LGHDT and CDR2 YNNKEL (reference sequence). The V end lost 2 bases, the J end lost 3 bases, and 13 bases lay between the germline ends. The CDR3 is 15 amino acids. This TCR derives from a man between 35 and 55 years old with acute or convalescent COVID-19. This chain joins TRBV3-1 (or the pseudogene TRBV3-2) and TRBJ1-1, with D possibly matching TRBD1 (5 bases). The sequencing sample was made of peripheral blood. The CDR3 nucleotides are TGTGCCAGCAGCCAATCCAGGAGGGGTGACACTGAAGCTTTCTTT. Protein sequence: CASSQSRRGDTEAFF.